The TCR beta chain under discussion was sequenced for a study of technical replicates of blood from a few donors. The J segment lost 5 bases and the V segment lost 5 bases, leaving 8 bases of the junction unmatched. Germline CDR1 and CDR2: WSHSY and SAAADI. CDR3 length: 14 residues. The protocol was immunoSEQ multiplex PCR, while the TCRdb copy is restricted to in-frame clones and leaves out a portion. The sample lists about 63,000 clones; 70% to 90% were seen once. This chain uses TRBV10-2 with TRBJ2-5; TRBD1 matches at 7 bases. Sequenced input: PBMCs. The receptor was derived from a human donor in good health. Some clones in this sample may be carry-over from other donors' samples. CDR3 loop: CASSRDSPRETQYF. The CDR3 DNA reads TGCGCCAGCAGTCGGGACAGCCCCCGGGAGACCCAGTACTTC.